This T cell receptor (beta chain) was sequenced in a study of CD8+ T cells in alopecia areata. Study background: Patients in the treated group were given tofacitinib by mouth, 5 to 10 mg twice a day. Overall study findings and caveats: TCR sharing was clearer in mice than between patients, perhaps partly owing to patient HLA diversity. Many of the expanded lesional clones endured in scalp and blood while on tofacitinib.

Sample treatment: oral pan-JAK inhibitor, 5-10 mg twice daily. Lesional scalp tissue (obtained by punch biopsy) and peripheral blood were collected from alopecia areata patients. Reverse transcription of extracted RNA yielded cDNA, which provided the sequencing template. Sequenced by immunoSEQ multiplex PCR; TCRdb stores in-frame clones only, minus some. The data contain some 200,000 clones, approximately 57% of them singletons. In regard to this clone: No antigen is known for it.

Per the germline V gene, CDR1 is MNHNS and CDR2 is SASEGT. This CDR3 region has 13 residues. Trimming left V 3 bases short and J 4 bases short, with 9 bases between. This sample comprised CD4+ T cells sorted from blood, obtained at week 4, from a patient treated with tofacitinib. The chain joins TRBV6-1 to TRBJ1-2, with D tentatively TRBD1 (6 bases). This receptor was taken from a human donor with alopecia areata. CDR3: CASSDDRSYGYTF. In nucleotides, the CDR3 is TGTGCCAGCAGTGACGACAGGAGCTATGGCTACACCTTC.